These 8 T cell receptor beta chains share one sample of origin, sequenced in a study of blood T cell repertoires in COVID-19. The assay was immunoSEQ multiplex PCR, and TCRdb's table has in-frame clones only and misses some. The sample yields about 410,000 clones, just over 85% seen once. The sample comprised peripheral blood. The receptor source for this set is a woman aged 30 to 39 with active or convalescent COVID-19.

The CDR3 bases are TGTGCCAGCAGCCAACGGGGACTAGCGCTTGGGGAGACCCAGTACTTC. This encodes CASSQRGLALGETQYF. The J gene is TRBJ2-5, the V gene TRBV28; 10 bases align to TRBD2. V lost 6 bases and J lost 5; bases outside the gene matches: 12. CDR1 is MDHEN, CDR2 SYDVKM, per germline. This CDR3 spans 16 amino acids.

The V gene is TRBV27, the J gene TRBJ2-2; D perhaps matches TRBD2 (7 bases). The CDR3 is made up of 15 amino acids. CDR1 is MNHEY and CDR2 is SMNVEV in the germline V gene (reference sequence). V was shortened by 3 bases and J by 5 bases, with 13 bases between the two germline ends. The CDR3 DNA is TGTGCCAGCAGTTTGGAAGGGGGAGGGACCGGGGAGCTGTTTTTT. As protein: CASSLEGGGTGELFF.

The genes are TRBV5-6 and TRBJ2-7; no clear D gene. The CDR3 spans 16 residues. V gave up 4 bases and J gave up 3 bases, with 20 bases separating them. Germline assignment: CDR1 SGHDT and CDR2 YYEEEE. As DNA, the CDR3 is TGTGCCAGCAGCCAGTTGGCGAGACTTGAACACTACGAGCAGTACTTC. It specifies CASSQLARLEHYEQYF.

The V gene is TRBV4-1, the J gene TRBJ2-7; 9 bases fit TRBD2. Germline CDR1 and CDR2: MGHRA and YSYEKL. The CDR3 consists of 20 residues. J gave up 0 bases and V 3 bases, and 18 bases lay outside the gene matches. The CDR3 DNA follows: TGCGCCAGCAGCCACGGATATCCTAGCGGGATTCCCGGGAGCTCCTACGAGCAGTACTTC. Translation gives CASSHGYPSGIPGSSYEQYF.

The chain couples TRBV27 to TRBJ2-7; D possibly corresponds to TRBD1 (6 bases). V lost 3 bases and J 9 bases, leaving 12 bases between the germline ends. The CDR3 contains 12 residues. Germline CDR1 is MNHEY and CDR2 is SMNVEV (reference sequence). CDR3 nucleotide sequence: TGTGCCAGCAGTTTTCTCGGCAGGGGGCAGTACTTC. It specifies CASSFLGRGQYF.

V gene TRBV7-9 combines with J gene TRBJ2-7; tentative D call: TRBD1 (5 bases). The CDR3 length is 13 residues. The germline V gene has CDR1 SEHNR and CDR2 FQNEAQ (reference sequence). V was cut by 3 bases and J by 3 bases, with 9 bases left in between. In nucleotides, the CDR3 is TGTGCCAGCAGCTTCATTCAGGGCTACGAGCAGTACTTC. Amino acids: CASSFIQGYEQYF.

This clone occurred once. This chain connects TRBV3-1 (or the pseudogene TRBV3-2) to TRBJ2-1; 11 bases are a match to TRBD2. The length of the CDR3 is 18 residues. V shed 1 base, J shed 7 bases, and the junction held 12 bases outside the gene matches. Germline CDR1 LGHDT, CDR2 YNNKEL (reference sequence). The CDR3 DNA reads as TGTGCCAGCAGCCAAGTAGTACTAGCGGGGGCCAGGGGGAATGAGCAGTTCTTC. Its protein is CASSQVVLAGARGNEQFF.

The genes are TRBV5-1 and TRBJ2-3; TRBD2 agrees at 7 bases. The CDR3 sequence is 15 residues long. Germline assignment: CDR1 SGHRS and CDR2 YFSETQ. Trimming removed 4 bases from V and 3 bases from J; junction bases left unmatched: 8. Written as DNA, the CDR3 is TGCGCCAGCAGCCTAATATTCGGGGGGACAGATACGCAGTATTTT. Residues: CASSLIFGGTDTQYF.